This entry is about one T cell receptor (beta chain). V dropped 4 bases and J dropped 1; count of bases not matched to a gene: 6. The CDR3 has 15 amino acids. The germline gives CDR1 GTSNPN, CDR2 SVGIG (reference sequence). This sample is part of a study of cytomegalovirus exposure and HLA in healthy donors. Primers for the PCR totalled 60 Vbeta and 13 Jbeta. As originally analysed: Per a later analysis, the number of unique TCR beta chains was about 80 million, of which some 10 million were shared. Profiling relied on immunoSEQ multiplex PCR, and the TCRdb table lists in-frame clones only, not all of them. From that table come the V and J calls and clone size; the DNA was used to work out D and trimming. The sample holds about 100,000 clones, around 80% seen once.

The sequence was collected from a man younger than 40 in good health and CMV-seronegative. The sequenced material came from PBMCs. The chain links TRBV30 to TRBJ2-1; TRBD2 aligns across 8 bases. The CDR3 region has the DNA TGTGCCTGGACCCCCAGCGGGGGTTCCTACAATGAGCAGTTCTTC. It yields the protein CAWTPSGGSYNEQFF.